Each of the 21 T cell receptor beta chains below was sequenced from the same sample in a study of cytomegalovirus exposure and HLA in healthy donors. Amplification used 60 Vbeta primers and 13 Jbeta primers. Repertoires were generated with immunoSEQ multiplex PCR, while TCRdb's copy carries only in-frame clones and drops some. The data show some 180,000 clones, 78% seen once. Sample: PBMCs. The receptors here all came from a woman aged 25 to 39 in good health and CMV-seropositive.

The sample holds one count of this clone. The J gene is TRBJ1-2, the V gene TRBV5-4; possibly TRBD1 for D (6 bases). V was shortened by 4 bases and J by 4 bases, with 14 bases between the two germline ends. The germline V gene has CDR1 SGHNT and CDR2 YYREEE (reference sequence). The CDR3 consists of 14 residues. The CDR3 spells CASSPPGHLYGYTF. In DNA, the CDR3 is TGTGCCAGCAGCCCGCCGGGACACCTCTATGGCTACACCTTC.

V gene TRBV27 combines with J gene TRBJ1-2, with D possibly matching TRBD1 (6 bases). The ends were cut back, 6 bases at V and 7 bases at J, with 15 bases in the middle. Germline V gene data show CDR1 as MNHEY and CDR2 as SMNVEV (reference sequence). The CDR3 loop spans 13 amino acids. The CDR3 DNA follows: TGTGCCAGCAGGGAGACAGGAGCTATTGGCTACACCTTC. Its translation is CASRETGAIGYTF.

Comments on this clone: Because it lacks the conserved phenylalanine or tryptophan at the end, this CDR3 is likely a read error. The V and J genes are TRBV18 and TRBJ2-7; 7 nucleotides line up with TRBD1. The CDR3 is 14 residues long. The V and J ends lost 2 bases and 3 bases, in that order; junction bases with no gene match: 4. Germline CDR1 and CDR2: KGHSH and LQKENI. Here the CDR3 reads CASSPAGTDYEQYL. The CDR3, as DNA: TGTGCCAGCTCACCAGCCGGGACAGACTACGAGCAGTACCTC.

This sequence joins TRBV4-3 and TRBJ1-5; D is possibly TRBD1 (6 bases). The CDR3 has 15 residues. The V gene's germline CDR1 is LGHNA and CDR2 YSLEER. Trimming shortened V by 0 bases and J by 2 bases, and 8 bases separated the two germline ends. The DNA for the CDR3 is TGCGCCAGCAGCCAAGATCGGACAGGCAATCAGCCCCAGCATTTT. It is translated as CASSQDRTGNQPQHF.

The CDR3 DNA sequence: TGTGCCAGCAGCTTGGGGGGGTGGGACTTTCGCACAGATACGCAGTATTTT. Translating it yields CASSLGGWDFRTDTQYF. This chain connects TRBV5-4 to TRBJ2-3, with D tentatively TRBD2 (6 bases). CDR3 length: 17 residues. Germline V lookup: CDR1 SGHNT, CDR2 YYREEE (reference sequence). V shed 0 bases and J shed 1 base, with 15 bases lying between them.

CDR3 nucleotide sequence: TGTGCCAGCAGCTCCCACGGGACAGGGCTTCAGTACTTC. It is translated as CASSSHGTGLQYF. The gene calls are TRBV7-2 and TRBJ2-7; 9 nucleotides line up with TRBD1. The length of the CDR3 is 13 residues. The ends lost 4 bases at V and 10 bases at J; junction bases unmatched: 8. The germline CDR1 and CDR2 sequences are SGHTA and FQGNSA. Drawing the rest from reference TRBV7-2 and TRBJ2-7, the complete variable domain is GAGVSQSPSNKVTEKGKDVELRCDPISGHTALYWYRQSLGQGLEFLIYFQGNSAPDKSGLPSDRFSAERTGGSVSTLTIQRTQQEDSAVYLCASSSHGTGLQYFGPGTRLTVT.

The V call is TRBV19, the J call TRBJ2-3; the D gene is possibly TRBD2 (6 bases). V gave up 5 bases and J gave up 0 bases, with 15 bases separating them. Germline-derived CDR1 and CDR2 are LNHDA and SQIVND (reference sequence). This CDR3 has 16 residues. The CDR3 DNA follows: TGTGCCAGTAGTTCCCGATGGAGGGCTAGCACAGATACGCAGTATTTT. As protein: CASSSRWRASTDTQYF.

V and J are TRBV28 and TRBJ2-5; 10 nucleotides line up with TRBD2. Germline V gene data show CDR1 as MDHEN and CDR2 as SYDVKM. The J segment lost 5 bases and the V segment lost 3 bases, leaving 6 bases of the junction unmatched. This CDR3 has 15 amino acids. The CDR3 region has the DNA TGTGCCAGCAGTTTCTCTAGCGGGGGTGGGGAGACCCAGTACTTC. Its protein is CASSFSSGGGETQYF.

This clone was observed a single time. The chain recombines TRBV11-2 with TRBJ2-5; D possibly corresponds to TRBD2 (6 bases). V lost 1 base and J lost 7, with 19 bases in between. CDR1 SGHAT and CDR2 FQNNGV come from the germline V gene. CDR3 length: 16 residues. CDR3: CASSLAWGEVKGTQYF. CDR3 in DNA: TGTGCCAGCAGCTTAGCGTGGGGGGAGGTCAAGGGGACCCAGTACTTC. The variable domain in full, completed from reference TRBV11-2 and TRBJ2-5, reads EAGVAQSPRYKIIEKRQSVAFWCNPISGHATLYWYQQILGQGPKLLIQFQNNGVVDDSQLPKDRFSAERLKGVDSTLKIQPAKLEDSAVYLCASSLAWGEVKGTQYFGPGTRLLVL.

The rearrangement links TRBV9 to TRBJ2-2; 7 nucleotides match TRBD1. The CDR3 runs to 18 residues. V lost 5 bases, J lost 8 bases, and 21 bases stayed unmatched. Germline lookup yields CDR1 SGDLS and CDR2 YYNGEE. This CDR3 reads CASSSLPSDRDSRGELFF. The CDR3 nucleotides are TGTGCCAGCAGTTCTCTCCCCAGTGACAGGGATTCAAGAGGGGAGCTGTTTTTT. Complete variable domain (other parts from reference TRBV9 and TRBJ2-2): DSGVTQTPKHLITATGQRVTLRCSPRSGDLSVYWYQQSLDQGLQFLIQYYNGEERAKGNILERFSAQQFPDLHSELNLSSLELGDSALYFCASSSLPSDRDSRGELFFGEGSRLTVL.

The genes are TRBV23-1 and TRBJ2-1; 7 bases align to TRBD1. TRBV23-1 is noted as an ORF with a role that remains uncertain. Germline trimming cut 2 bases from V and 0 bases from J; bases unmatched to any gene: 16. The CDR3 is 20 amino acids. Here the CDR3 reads CASSQLPTGRHPSSYNEQFF. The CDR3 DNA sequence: TGCGCCAGCAGTCAACTCCCGACAGGGCGCCATCCGAGCTCCTACAATGAGCAGTTCTTC.

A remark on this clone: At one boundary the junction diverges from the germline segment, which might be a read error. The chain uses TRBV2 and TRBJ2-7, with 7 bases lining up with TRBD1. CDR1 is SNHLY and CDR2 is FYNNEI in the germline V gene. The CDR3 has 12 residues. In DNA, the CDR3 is TGTGCCAGCAGGGAAGACAGGGACGAGCAGTACTTC. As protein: CASREDRDEQYF.

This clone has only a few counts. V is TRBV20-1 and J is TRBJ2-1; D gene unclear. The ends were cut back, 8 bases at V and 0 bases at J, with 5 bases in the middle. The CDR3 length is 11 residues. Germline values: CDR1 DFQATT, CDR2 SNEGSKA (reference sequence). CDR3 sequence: CSRSSYNEQFF. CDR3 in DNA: TGCAGTAGGAGCTCCTACAATGAGCAGTTCTTC.

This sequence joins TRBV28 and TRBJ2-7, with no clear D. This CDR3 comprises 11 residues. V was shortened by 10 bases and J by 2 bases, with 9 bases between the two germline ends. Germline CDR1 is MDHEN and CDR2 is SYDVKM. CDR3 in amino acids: CATTGPYEQYF. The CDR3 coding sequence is TGTGCCACGACTGGCCCCTACGAGCAGTACTTC.

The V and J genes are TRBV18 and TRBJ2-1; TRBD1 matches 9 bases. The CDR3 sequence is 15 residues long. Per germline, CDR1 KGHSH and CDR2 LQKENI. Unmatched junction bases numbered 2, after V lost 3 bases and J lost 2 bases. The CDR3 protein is CASSPGTGTYNEQFF. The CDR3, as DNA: TGTGCCAGCTCACCCGGGACAGGGACCTACAATGAGCAGTTCTTC.

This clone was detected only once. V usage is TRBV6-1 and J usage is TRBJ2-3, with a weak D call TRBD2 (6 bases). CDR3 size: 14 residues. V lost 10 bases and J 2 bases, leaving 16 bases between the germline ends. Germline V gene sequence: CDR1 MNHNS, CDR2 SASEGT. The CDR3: CAIAFSGPTDTQYF. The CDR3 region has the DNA TGTGCCATAGCCTTTAGCGGACCCACAGATACGCAGTATTTT.

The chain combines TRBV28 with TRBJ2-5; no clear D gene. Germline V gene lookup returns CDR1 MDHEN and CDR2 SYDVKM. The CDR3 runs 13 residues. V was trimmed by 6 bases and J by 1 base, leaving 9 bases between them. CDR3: CASSQPTQETQYF. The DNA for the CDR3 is TGTGCCAGCAGCCAACCTACCCAAGAGACCCAGTACTTC.

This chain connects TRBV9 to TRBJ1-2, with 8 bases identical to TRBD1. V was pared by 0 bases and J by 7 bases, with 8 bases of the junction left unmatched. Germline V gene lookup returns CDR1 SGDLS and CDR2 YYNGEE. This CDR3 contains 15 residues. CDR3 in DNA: TGTGCCAGCAGCGTAGCTGTCCAGGGGGCCGGTGGCTACACCTTC. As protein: CASSVAVQGAGGYTF.

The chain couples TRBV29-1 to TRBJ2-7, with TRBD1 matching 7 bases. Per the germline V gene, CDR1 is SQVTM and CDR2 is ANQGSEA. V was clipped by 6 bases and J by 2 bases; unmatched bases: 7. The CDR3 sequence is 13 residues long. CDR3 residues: CSVGRQGTYEQYF. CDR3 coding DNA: TGCAGCGTGGGTAGACAGGGAACCTACGAGCAGTACTTC.

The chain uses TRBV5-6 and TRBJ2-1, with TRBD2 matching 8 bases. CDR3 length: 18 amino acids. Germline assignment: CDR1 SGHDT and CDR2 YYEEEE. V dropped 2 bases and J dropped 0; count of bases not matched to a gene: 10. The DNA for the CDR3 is TGTGCCAGCAGCTTTGGGTCATTCAGCGGGAGCTCCTACAATGAGCAGTTCTTC. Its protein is CASSFGSFSGSSYNEQFF.

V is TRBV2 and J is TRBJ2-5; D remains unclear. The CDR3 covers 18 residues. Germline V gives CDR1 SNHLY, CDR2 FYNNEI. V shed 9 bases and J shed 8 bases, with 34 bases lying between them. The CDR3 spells CARRKERESQENGETQYF. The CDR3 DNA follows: TGTGCCAGACGGAAGGAGAGAGAGAGTCAAGAGAACGGCGAAACCCAGTACTTC. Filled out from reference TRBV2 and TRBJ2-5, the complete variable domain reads EPEVTQTPSHQVTQMGQEVILRCVPISNHLYFYWYRQILGQKVEFLVSFYNNEISEKSEIFDDQFSVERPDGSNFTLKIRSTKLEDSAMYFCARRKERESQENGETQYFGPGTRLLVL.